The 7 T cell receptor beta chains listed next were all sequenced from one sample in a study of cytomegalovirus exposure and HLA in healthy donors. PCR used 60 Vbeta primers and 13 Jbeta primers. TCRdb's copy holds only in-frame clones and misses some; the assay was immunoSEQ multiplex PCR. The sample holds more than 110,000 clones, roughly 10% seen once. The sequencing input was PBMCs. Receptors were obtained from a man aged 45-65 years in good health and CMV-seronegative.

The chain links TRBV29-1 to TRBJ2-7, with TRBD1 identical over 11 bases. The junction had 17 bases not matched to a gene; V was cut back by 3 bases and J by 4 bases. This CDR3 contains 18 residues. Germline CDR1 is SQVTM and CDR2 is ANQGSEA. The DNA for the CDR3 is TGCAGCGTTGAGGGGACAGGGGGTCCCACCGGGAGTCCGTACGAGCAGTACTTC. It is translated as CSVEGTGGPTGSPYEQYF.

This sequence joins TRBV4-1 and TRBJ2-7; TRBD2 matches at 7 bases. Germline loops: CDR1 MGHRA, CDR2 YSYEKL. With 1 base clipped from V and 0 bases from J, the junction kept 9 bases outside the gene matches. This CDR3 is built from 17 residues. The CDR3 here is CASSQGGRALSSYEQYF. The CDR3 DNA is TGCGCCAGCAGCCAAGGGGGGAGGGCACTGAGCTCCTACGAGCAGTACTTC.

In this sample, this clone turned up a few times. The chain employs TRBV18 and TRBJ2-2; 7 nucleotides match TRBD1. The CDR3 covers 15 residues. Germline values: CDR1 KGHSH, CDR2 LQKENI. V trimming: 6 bases; J trimming: 2 bases; junction bases outside the gene matches: 6. This CDR3 is CASSHRQGNTGELFF. Here the CDR3 DNA reads TGTGCCAGCTCCCACCGACAGGGTAACACCGGGGAGCTGTTTTTT.

This clone was counted a single time. No conserved phenylalanine or tryptophan is present at the end of the CDR3, so a read error is the likely explanation. The CDR3: CASSYSLQGLYGYTL. The CDR3 nucleotides are TGTGCCAGCAGTTACTCCCTGCAGGGTCTATATGGCTACACCCTC. The chain recombines TRBV6-5 with TRBJ1-2, with a weak D call TRBD1 (5 bases). V was trimmed by 0 bases and J by 5 bases, leaving 13 bases between them. Germline lookup yields CDR1 MNHEY and CDR2 SVGAGI. The CDR3 totals 15 residues.

In this sample, this clone turned up a few times. This chain uses TRBV7-8 with TRBJ1-2; 7 nucleotides align to TRBD1. Germline lookup yields CDR1 SGHVS and CDR2 FQNEAQ. The CDR3 is made up of 15 amino acids. Trimming cost V 4 bases and J 3 bases; bases outside gene matches: 8. The CDR3 is CASSSRGQSDYGYTF. The CDR3 coding sequence is TGTGCCAGCAGCTCCCGGGGACAGTCGGACTATGGCTACACCTTC.

V gene TRBV28 combines with J gene TRBJ2-2, with 13 bases identical to TRBD2. The junction had 3 bases not matched to a gene; V was cut back by 4 bases and J by 1 base. This CDR3 has 17 residues. The germline gives CDR1 MDHEN, CDR2 SYDVKM. The CDR3 DNA sequence: TGTGCCAGCAGTTCGGGACTAGCGGGGTGGAACACCGGGGAGCTGTTTTTT. This sequence encodes CASSSGLAGWNTGELFF.

This chain joins TRBV30 and TRBJ2-1; possibly TRBD1 for D (5 bases). The germline V gene has CDR1 GTSNPN and CDR2 SVGIG (reference sequence). Trimming removed 5 bases from V and 2 bases from J, with 7 bases in between. The CDR3 length is 12 residues. CDR3 DNA: TGTGCCTGGGGGGCCCCCTACAATGAGCAGTTCTTC. Its protein product is CAWGAPYNEQFF.